The next 32 T cell receptor beta chains were all read from a single sample in a study of blood T cell repertoires in COVID-19. Using immunoSEQ multiplex PCR, the repertoire was profiled, and TCRdb retains in-frame clones only, with some absent. The table lists approximately 160,000 clones, 93% of them singletons. Sequencing used peripheral blood. The receptors shown here come from an older woman with COVID-19, enrolled during active disease.

The chain couples TRBV19 to TRBJ2-3, with 8 bases lining up with TRBD2. This CDR3 has 12 amino acids. CDR1 is LNHDA, CDR2 SQIVND, per germline (reference sequence). J gave up 10 bases and V 1 base, and 1 base lay outside the gene matches. The CDR3 sequence: CASSIAGGAQYF. CDR3 nucleotide sequence: TGTGCCAGTAGTATAGCCGGGGGGGCGCAGTATTTT.

CDR3 DNA sequence: TGTGCCAGCGCGGGTGACGTCGGACTCTCACCCCTCCACTTT. This codes for CASAGDVGLSPLHF. The V call is TRBV6-5, the J call TRBJ1-6; unclear D gene. Trimming took 8 bases from V and 10 from J, leaving 18 bases between them. Looked up from germline, CDR1 is MNHEY and CDR2 is SVGAGI. The CDR3 consists of 14 residues.

V and J are TRBV4-2 and TRBJ1-3; the D is unclear. The CDR3 is 14 residues long. Trimming stripped 4 bases from V and 0 bases from J, with 7 bases between. Germline CDR1 reads LGHNA; CDR2 reads YNFKEQ. The DNA of the CDR3 is TGTGCCAGCAGCCGGGAGGACTCTGGAAACACCATATATTTT. It translates to CASSREDSGNTIYF.

The chain recombines TRBV18 with TRBJ1-6; D perhaps matches TRBD1 (5 bases). CDR1 and CDR2 (germline): KGHSH, LQKENI. This CDR3 is 16 amino acids long. V lost 1 base and J lost 8, with 15 bases in between. Here the CDR3 DNA reads TGTGCCAGCTCACCACGGCAAAATGGGGCGGATTCACCCCTCCACTTT. Encoded protein: CASSPRQNGADSPLHF.

The chain combines TRBV10-3 with TRBJ1-6; tentative D call: TRBD1 (6 bases). Germline V CDR1 and CDR2: ENHRY, SYGVKD. The length of the CDR3 is 14 residues. The V end lost 6 bases, the J end lost 5 bases, and 11 bases lay between the germline ends. The CDR3 sequence is CAIRRDNDNSPLHF. As DNA, the CDR3 is TGTGCCATCAGACGGGACAACGATAATTCACCCCTCCACTTT.

The V call is TRBV9, the J call TRBJ1-2; possibly TRBD1 for D (6 bases). In germline, CDR1 is SGDLS, CDR2 YYNGEE. The CDR3 spans 14 residues. V shed 0 bases and J shed 7 bases, with 13 bases lying between them. CDR3 loop: CASSVGQALGGYTF. The DNA of the CDR3 is TGTGCCAGCAGCGTAGGACAGGCCCTGGGTGGCTACACCTTC.

The rearrangement links TRBV19 to TRBJ1-1; 8 bases are shared with TRBD1. The CDR3 sequence is 14 residues long. The J segment lost 5 bases and the V segment lost 5 bases, leaving 7 bases of the junction unmatched. The germline CDR1 and CDR2 sequences are LNHDA and SQIVND (reference sequence). This CDR3 reads CASSWGQAGTEAFF. The CDR3, as DNA: TGTGCCAGTAGTTGGGGACAGGCGGGGACTGAAGCTTTCTTT.

The genes are TRBV4-1 and TRBJ1-5; TRBD1 matches 11 bases. CDR1 and CDR2 from the germline V gene are MGHRA and YSYEKL. The V gene end was trimmed by 1 base and the J gene end by 11 bases; junction bases not matched to a gene: 4. The CDR3 runs to 14 residues. CDR3: CASSQGTGGSSQHF. The CDR3 coding sequence is TGCGCCAGCAGCCAAGGGACAGGGGGCTCGTCCCAGCATTTT.

The J gene is TRBJ2-1, the V gene TRBV15, with D possibly TRBD2 on 5 matching bases. The germline gives CDR1 LNHNV, CDR2 YYDKDF (reference sequence). This CDR3 comprises 15 residues. V was shortened by 6 bases and J by 1 base, with 13 bases between the two germline ends. In DNA form, the CDR3 reads TGTGCCACCAGGCCTCGAAGAGGGTCCTACAATGAGCAGTTCTTC. Its protein product is CATRPRRGSYNEQFF.

This clone occurred once. The gene calls are TRBV7-3 and TRBJ2-1, with TRBD2 identical over 11 bases. With 1 base clipped from V and 9 bases from J, the junction kept 2 bases outside the gene matches. Germline V gene sequence: CDR1 SGHTA, CDR2 FQGTGA. The CDR3 has 14 residues. The CDR3 nucleotides read TGTGCCAGCAGCTTAAGTAGCGGGGGGGCTGAGCAGTTCTTC. This translates into CASSLSSGGAEQFF. Using reference TRBV7-3 and TRBJ2-1 for the parts outside the CDR3, the full variable domain is GAGVSQTPSNKVTEKGKYVELRCDPISGHTALYWYRQSLGQGPEFLIYFQGTGAADDSGLPNDRFFAVRPEGSVSTLKIQRTERGDSAVYLCASSLSSGGAEQFFGPGTRLTVL.

The V and J genes are TRBV2 and TRBJ1-5; D might be TRBD1 (5 bases). Trimming took off 5 bases at V and 1 base at J, with 9 bases between the two ends. The CDR3 length is 14 residues. Germline V gene data show CDR1 as SNHLY and CDR2 as FYNNEI. The CDR3 sequence: CASSSRQSNQPQHF. The CDR3 DNA reads as TGTGCCAGCAGTTCCAGACAGAGCAATCAGCCCCAGCATTTT.

The chain combines TRBV5-1 with TRBJ2-2; 7 bases agree with TRBD2. CDR3 size: 16 residues. V was pared by 3 bases and J by 5 bases, with 10 bases of the junction left unmatched. In germline, CDR1 is SGHRS, CDR2 YFSETQ. Here the CDR3 DNA reads TGCGCCAGCAGCTCGGCGGGGGACTTGAGGACCGGGGAGCTGTTTTTT. As protein: CASSSAGDLRTGELFF.

This clone was seen a single time. The V and J genes are TRBV19 and TRBJ1-2; possibly TRBD1 for D (6 bases). Germline-derived CDR1 and CDR2 are LNHDA and SQIVND (reference sequence). Trimming took off 4 bases at V and 2 bases at J, with 11 bases between the two ends. This CDR3 contains 14 residues. This CDR3 reads CASSRAGENYGYTF. In DNA form, the CDR3 reads TGTGCCAGTAGTAGGGCAGGGGAAAACTATGGCTACACCTTC.

The chain employs TRBV5-8 and TRBJ1-5, with D perhaps matching TRBD1 (6 bases). The CDR3 is 13 residues long. The V and J ends lost 3 bases and 9 bases respectively, with 13 bases between them. The germline gives CDR1 SGHTS, CDR2 YDEGEE. CDR3 amino acids: CASSSQGSRPQHF. The CDR3 nucleotides read TGTGCCAGCAGCTCACAGGGATCCCGGCCCCAGCATTTT.

V and J are TRBV12-5 and TRBJ2-1, with 8 bases lining up with TRBD2. V was pared by 0 bases and J by 7 bases, with 14 bases of the junction left unmatched. The CDR3 has 18 residues. Germline values: CDR1 LGHNT, CDR2 FRNRAP. In DNA form, the CDR3 reads TGTGCTAGTGGTTTGGTATGGGAGGGGCTAGCGGGCTCTAATGAGCAGTTCTTC. Its translation: CASGLVWEGLAGSNEQFF.

The chain links TRBV6-5 to TRBJ1-2, with D maybe TRBD1 (5 bases). The germline gives CDR1 MNHEY, CDR2 SVGAGI. V was clipped by 5 bases and J by 4 bases, with 17 bases between them. The CDR3 is 15 residues long. The CDR3 reads CASSPAGEGRYGYTF. In DNA, the CDR3 is TGTGCCAGCAGTCCGGCGGGGGAGGGTCGCTATGGCTACACCTTC.

The rearrangement links TRBV6-6 to TRBJ1-6, with D possibly matching TRBD1 (5 bases). CDR1 MNHNY and CDR2 SVGAGI come from the germline V gene (reference sequence). Trimming removed 1 base at V and 7 bases at J, with 8 bases between. There are 14 residues in the CDR3. The CDR3 reads CASSYFRGNSPLHF. CDR3 bases: TGTGCCAGCAGTTACTTCCGGGGGAATTCACCCCTCCACTTT.

The chain employs TRBV10-2 and TRBJ2-2; D is perhaps TRBD2 (5 bases). The ends were cut back, 7 bases at V and 4 bases at J, with 22 bases in the middle. CDR1 is WSHSY, CDR2 SAAADI, per germline. The CDR3 consists of 17 residues. The DNA of the CDR3 is TGCGCCAGCAAGAGGGAGAGGTCCGACGTGCGCACCGGGGAGCTGTTTTTT. This codes for CASKRERSDVRTGELFF.

This clone appeared a few times. Other nucleotide sequences in the sample specify the same CDR3. The chain carries TRBV5-1 and TRBJ1-2, with a weak D call TRBD1 (6 bases). Per germline, CDR1 SGHRS and CDR2 YFSETQ. The length of the CDR3 is 14 residues. V was trimmed by 2 bases and J by 0 bases, leaving 8 bases between them. DNA for the CDR3: TGCGCCAGCAGCTTACAGGGAGCTAACTATGGCTACACCTTC. Translating gives CASSLQGANYGYTF.

The chain combines TRBV3-1 (or the pseudogene TRBV3-2) with TRBJ1-1; possibly TRBD1 for D (6 bases). CDR1 is LGHDT, CDR2 YNNKEL, per germline (reference sequence). V lost 6 bases to trimming and J lost 5 bases, with 19 bases between them. The CDR3 extends over 15 amino acids. The CDR3 region is CASSTRGGGETEAFF. CDR3 in DNA: TGTGCCAGCAGTACCAGGGGTGGGGGCGAGACTGAAGCTTTCTTT.

V and J are TRBV5-4 and TRBJ2-1, with a weak D call TRBD1 (6 bases). Germline assignment: CDR1 SGHNT and CDR2 YYREEE (reference sequence). The CDR3 spans 15 residues. V was trimmed by 1 base and J by 5 bases, leaving 13 bases between them. CDR3 bases: TGTGCCAGCAGCTTGTCCTCGGACAGCGACAATGAGCAGTTCTTC. Its translation is CASSLSSDSDNEQFF.

V is TRBV7-9 and J is TRBJ1-4; no clear D gene. Germline V gene lookup returns CDR1 SEHNR and CDR2 FQNEAQ (reference sequence). Trimming took off 7 bases at V and 4 bases at J, with 19 bases between the two ends. This CDR3 spans 16 amino acids. Here the CDR3 reads CASNGAVGGHNEKLFF. CDR3 sequence (DNA): TGTGCCAGCAACGGAGCGGTAGGAGGGCATAATGAAAAACTGTTTTTT.

The chain joins TRBV18 to TRBJ2-5, with 8 bases aligning to TRBD2. The CDR3 totals 15 residues. The V gene's germline CDR1 is KGHSH and CDR2 LQKENI. The V segment lost 1 base and the J segment 1 base; nucleotides outside the gene matches: 2. The CDR3: CASSPLTSGQETQYF. The CDR3 DNA is TGTGCCAGCTCACCACTTACTAGCGGCCAAGAGACCCAGTACTTC.

This clone showed up just a few times. The chain combines TRBV6-2 or TRBV6-3 with TRBJ1-2; 8 nucleotides match TRBD1. In germline, CDR1 is MNHEY, CDR2 SVGEGT. The V gene end was trimmed by 2 bases and the J gene end by 2 bases; junction bases not matched to a gene: 13. The CDR3 is 18 residues long. This CDR3 is CASSYRSVGQGLNYGYTF. The CDR3 nucleotides are TGTGCCAGCAGTTACCGATCCGTCGGACAGGGTCTCAACTATGGCTACACCTTC.

This rearrangement joins TRBV2 to TRBJ1-3; D might be TRBD1 (5 bases). CDR1 and CDR2 (germline): SNHLY, FYNNEI. The CDR3 runs to 15 residues. V gave up 3 bases and J gave up 0 bases, with 9 bases separating them. DNA of the CDR3: TGTGCCAGCAGTGAGTCAGGGATCTCTGGAAACACCATATATTTT. This sequence encodes CASSESGISGNTIYF.

This chain uses TRBV18 with TRBJ1-5, with D hard to call. The CDR3 has 13 residues. Germline values: CDR1 KGHSH, CDR2 LQKENI. V shed 2 bases and J shed 7 bases, with 9 bases lying between them. The CDR3 nucleotides are TGTGCCAGCTCACCATCGGGTGACCAGCCCCAGCATTTT. It specifies CASSPSGDQPQHF. The variable domain in full, completed from reference TRBV18 and TRBJ1-5, reads NAGVMQNPRHLVRRRGQEARLRCSPMKGHSHVYWYRQLPEEGLKFMVYLQKENIIDESGMPKERFSAEFPKEGPSILRIQQVVRGDSAAYFCASSPSGDQPQHFGDGTRLSIL.

The V and J genes are TRBV5-5 and TRBJ2-3; TRBD2 agrees at 7 bases. The J segment lost 4 bases and the V segment lost 0 bases, leaving 5 bases of the junction unmatched. From germline, CDR1 is SGHKS and CDR2 YYEKEE (reference sequence). The CDR3 runs to 15 residues. The DNA of the CDR3 is TGTGCCAGCAGCTTGGGTCTTACTAGCGCAGATACGCAGTATTTT. As protein: CASSLGLTSADTQYF.

This chain links TRBV3-1 (or the pseudogene TRBV3-2) with TRBJ1-4; possibly TRBD1 for D (5 bases). CDR1 is LGHDT and CDR2 is YNNKEL in the germline V gene (reference sequence). Deletions cut 8 bases from V and 0 bases from J, with 19 bases between. The CDR3 contains 17 residues. CDR3 amino acids: CASFLVTEDATNEKLFF. The DNA for the CDR3 is TGTGCCAGCTTCCTGGTGACAGAAGATGCAACTAATGAAAAACTGTTTTTT.

This chain uses TRBV19 with TRBJ1-1; tentatively, D is TRBD1 (5 bases). The CDR3 has 14 residues. From germline, CDR1 is LNHDA and CDR2 SQIVND (reference sequence). V dropped 0 bases and J dropped 4 bases, with 9 bases sitting between them. The CDR3 sequence: CASSIDRVTTEAFF. The CDR3 bases are TGTGCCAGTAGTATAGACAGGGTGACCACTGAAGCTTTCTTT.

The V call is TRBV7-8, the J call TRBJ1-4; 7 bases line up with TRBD1. This CDR3 is 13 amino acids long. The J segment lost 11 bases and the V segment lost 5 bases, leaving 8 bases of the junction unmatched. Germline assignment: CDR1 SGHVS and CDR2 FQNEAQ. As DNA, the CDR3 is TGTGCCAGCAGCGGCGGACAGGCCTCTAAACTGTTTTTT. Translation: CASSGGQASKLFF.

The chain carries TRBV19 and TRBJ1-1; 9 bases agree with TRBD1. This CDR3 contains 14 residues. Germline lookup yields CDR1 LNHDA and CDR2 SQIVND (reference sequence). V gave up 4 bases and J gave up 3 bases; unmatched junction bases: 3. The CDR3 DNA is TGTGCCAGTAGTACAGGACAGGGGTACACTGAAGCTTTCTTT. Its protein product is CASSTGQGYTEAFF.

The J gene is TRBJ1-3, the V gene TRBV4-3; perhaps TRBD1 as D (6 bases). V was shortened by 1 base and J by 2 bases, with 9 bases between the two germline ends. Germline V lookup: CDR1 LGHNA, CDR2 YSLEER. The CDR3 is made up of 15 amino acids. CDR3 amino acids: CASSQVQGPGNTIYF. The CDR3 DNA follows: TGCGCCAGCAGCCAAGTCCAGGGGCCTGGAAACACCATATATTTT.